The 23 T cell receptor beta chains in this list originate from one sample, sequenced in a study of T-cell reconstitution after alpha-beta-depleted transplantation in children. This sample's TCRbeta library carried unique molecular identifier barcodes. TCRdb recomputed calls from the PCR reads with MiXCR, one row per CDR3 protein. The repertoire holds roughly 89,000 distinct CDR3 sequences, with approximately 12% as singletons. The source material was PBMCs from the stem cell graft donor, sampled from the stem cell graft. The receptors come from a human donor who donated a stem cell graft to a child with inherited bone marrow failure.

There are many counts of this clonotype. The chain has TRBV7-2 and TRBJ2-3, with 7 bases fitting TRBD2. This CDR3 contains 15 residues. The germline gives CDR1 SGHTA, CDR2 FQGNSA. V shed 1 base, J shed 0 bases, and the junction held 1 base outside the gene matches. CDR3 loop: CASSLGRGSTDTQYF. For the CDR3, the DNA is TGTGCCAGCAGCTTAGGGCGGGGGAGCACAGATACGCAGTATTTT.

This clonotype was picked up many times. The J gene is TRBJ2-5, the V gene TRBV11-2; D uncertain. The CDR3 is made up of 14 amino acids. In germline, CDR1 is SGHAT, CDR2 FQNNGV. Trimming took 3 bases from V and 5 from J, leaving 13 bases between them. CDR3 DNA: TGTGCCAGCAGCTTGGGCTGGGCTGGGGAGACCCAGTACTTC. The encoded protein is CASSLGWAGETQYF.

This clonotype was recorded at least ten times. The chain carries TRBV27 and TRBJ2-7; 7 bases are a match to TRBD2. The CDR3 has 14 residues. V gave up 1 base and J gave up 7 bases; unmatched junction bases: 7. The V gene's germline CDR1 is MNHEY and CDR2 SMNVEV (reference sequence). In DNA form, the CDR3 reads TGTGCCAGCAGTTTATTTGGCGGGAGATATGAGCAGTACTTC. This sequence encodes CASSLFGGRYEQYF.

In its sample, this clonotype was seen many times. The V and J genes are TRBV30 and TRBJ1-4; maybe TRBD1 (6 bases). The ends were cut back, 3 bases at V and 8 bases at J, with 10 bases in the middle. CDR3 size: 12 residues. In germline, CDR1 is GTSNPN, CDR2 SVGIG (reference sequence). CDR3 in amino acids: CAWRTGREKLFF. CDR3 coding DNA: TGTGCCTGGAGGACAGGTAGAGAAAAACTGTTTTTT.

This clonotype was detected ten times or more. The rearrangement joins TRBV29-1 to TRBJ2-5; the match to TRBD1 covers 8 bases. CDR3 length: 12 residues. V lost 7 bases to trimming and J lost 2 bases; unmatched junction nucleotides: 3. Germline V gene data show CDR1 as SQVTM and CDR2 as ANQGSEA. The CDR3 reads CSAGQGQETQYF. The DNA of the CDR3 is TGCAGCGCTGGACAGGGTCAAGAGACCCAGTACTTC.

Many counts were recorded for this clonotype. The J gene is TRBJ2-2, the V gene TRBV5-1; either TRBD1 or TRBD2 may fit D (5 bases each). Between the trimmed V and J ends, which lost 4 bases and 4 bases, there was a span of 17 bases. In germline, CDR1 is SGHRS, CDR2 YFSETQ. There are 16 residues in the CDR3. The CDR3 DNA reads as TGCGCCAGCAGCAAGGGACCCTACCCCGGCACCGGGGAGCTGTTTTTT. Protein product: CASSKGPYPGTGELFF.

This clonotype showed up many times. The chain couples TRBV6-4 to TRBJ2-4; tentatively, D is TRBD1 or TRBD2 (5 bases each). Germline values: CDR1 MRHNA, CDR2 SNTAGT. With 7 bases removed from V and 3 bases from J, the gap between germline ends came to 16 bases. CDR3 length: 15 amino acids. In DNA, the CDR3 is TGTGCCAGCAAAGGGACCAGGATTGGCAAAAACATTCAGTACTTC. It is translated as CASKGTRIGKNIQYF.

Ten or more counts support this clonotype. The chain couples TRBV12-3 or TRBV12-4 to TRBJ2-7; the D is unclear. This CDR3 has 13 residues. V was shortened by 4 bases and J by 7 bases, with 14 bases between the two germline ends. In DNA, the CDR3 is TGTGCCAGCAGTTCCCTTCCTGATTTGGAGCAGTACTTC. This translates into CASSSLPDLEQYF.

V usage is TRBV30 and J usage is TRBJ2-7; 8 bases are a match to TRBD2. The length of the CDR3 is 13 residues. Unmatched junction bases numbered 12, after V lost 2 bases and J lost 12 bases. Germline V gene lookup returns CDR1 GTSNPN and CDR2 SVGIG (reference sequence). CDR3 bases: TGTGCCTGGAGTAAACGGGAGGGAACGAGTCTGTACTTC. Encoded protein: CAWSKREGTSLYF.

This clonotype was seen many times. The chain joins TRBV6-5 to TRBJ1-1; TRBD1 is a possible D gene (5 bases). CDR3 length: 15 amino acids. The germline CDR1 and CDR2 sequences are MNHEY and SVGAGI. The ends were cut back, 2 bases at V and 0 bases at J, with 10 bases in the middle. CDR3 nucleotide sequence: TGTGCCAGCAGTTACGCGGGACGGATGAACACTGAAGCTTTCTTT. Translated: CASSYAGRMNTEAFF.

CDR3 loop: CASSLARREWETQYF. The CDR3 nucleotides are TGTGCCAGCAGCTTAGCTCGGCGGGAGTGGGAGACCCAGTACTTC. The V gene is TRBV11-1, the J gene TRBJ2-5; 7 bases map to TRBD2. The CDR3 runs 15 residues. J was trimmed by 5 bases and V by 0 bases; bases with no gene match: 6. Germline V gene data show CDR1 as SGHAT and CDR2 as FQDESV (reference sequence).

The table lists this clonotype with many counts. The chain has TRBV4-1 and TRBJ2-2, with D maybe TRBD2 (6 bases). The CDR3 is 16 residues long. Germline CDR1 is MGHRA and CDR2 is YSYEKL. V dropped 7 bases and J dropped 0 bases, with 15 bases sitting between them. CDR3 sequence reads: CASTPPGLPNTGELFF. As DNA, the CDR3 is TGCGCCAGCACACCTCCGGGACTTCCGAACACCGGGGAGCTGTTTTTT.

This clonotype showed up just a few times. CDR3 loop: CASSWETGNTEAFF. Here the CDR3 DNA reads TGTGCCAGCAGTTGGGAGACCGGGAACACTGAAGCTTTCTTT. The chain links TRBV6-6 to TRBJ1-1; the D is unclear. Germline V lookup: CDR1 MNHNY, CDR2 SVGAGI (reference sequence). Trimming removed 4 bases from V and 1 base from J, with 10 bases in between. This CDR3 has 14 residues.

This clonotype was seen many times. This sequence joins TRBV5-1 and TRBJ1-1; D call uncertain. The CDR3 contains 15 residues. The V gene lost 1 base and the J gene lost 0 bases, with 10 bases spanning the gap. CDR1 and CDR2 (germline): SGHRS, YFSETQ. The CDR3 sequence is CASSLSRTMNTEAFF. DNA for the CDR3: TGCGCCAGCAGCTTGTCTCGGACCATGAACACTGAAGCTTTCTTT.

In this sample, this clonotype turned up many times. The V call is TRBV7-9, the J call TRBJ2-3; D is unresolved. The V gene lost 1 base and the J gene lost 0 bases, with 8 bases spanning the gap. The CDR3 contains 15 residues. CDR1 SEHNR and CDR2 FQNEAQ come from the germline V gene (reference sequence). The CDR3 reads CASSLGPTSTDTQYF. CDR3 in DNA: TGTGCCAGCAGCTTAGGACCGACGAGCACAGATACGCAGTATTTT.

This clonotype came up many times. The chain uses TRBV6-5 and TRBJ2-7; 9 bases line up with TRBD2. Per germline, CDR1 MNHEY and CDR2 SVGAGI. The CDR3 loop spans 14 amino acids. V gave up 0 bases and J gave up 6 bases; unmatched junction bases: 3. CDR3 bases: TGTGCCAGCAGTTACTCGGTTAGCGGGGGCGAGCAGTACTTC. Its translation: CASSYSVSGGEQYF.

The count of this clonotype is one. Given the absence of the conserved phenylalanine or tryptophan at the CDR3 end, a read error is likely. The V and J genes are TRBV29-1 and TRBJ2-5, with 8 bases matching TRBD2. CDR3 length: 15 residues. Germline V gene sequence: CDR1 SQVTM, CDR2 ANQGSEA. CDR3 sequence (DNA): TGCATCGTTGCGGGACTAGGGATATCTCAAGAGACCCAGTACTCC. Protein product: CIVAGLGISQETQYS.

This sequence joins TRBV29-1 and TRBJ2-3; D perhaps matches TRBD1 (7 bases). The V gene's germline CDR1 is SQVTM and CDR2 ANQGSEA. Trimming pared 8 bases from V and 8 bases from J, leaving 14 bases between. The CDR3 runs 11 residues. CDR3 loop: CSHFRGVTQYF. CDR3 DNA: TGCAGCCACTTCAGGGGGGTTACGCAGTATTTT.

V and J are TRBV3-1 and TRBJ2-7; D gene unclear. The CDR3 extends over 13 amino acids. The germline V gene has CDR1 LGHDT and CDR2 YNNKEL (reference sequence). Trimming pared 10 bases from V and 4 bases from J, leaving 17 bases between. The CDR3 DNA is TGTGCCACCACCCAAGATCTCCAATACGAGCAGTACTTC. This codes for CATTQDLQYEQYF.

This clonotype was detected ten times or more. The V and J genes are TRBV29-1 and TRBJ2-7, with 8 bases fitting TRBD2. V lost 7 bases and J lost 2; bases outside the gene matches: 16. The CDR3 runs to 16 residues. Germline CDR1 reads SQVTM; CDR2 reads ANQGSEA. CDR3 bases: TGCAGCGCTGGGGCAGGGGCGGCGGGAGGCACCTACGAGCAGTACTTC. This translates into CSAGAGAAGGTYEQYF.

This clonotype was counted at least ten times. The rearrangement uses TRBV5-1 and TRBJ2-1; D gene ambiguous. V lost 4 bases and J 3 bases, leaving 14 bases between the germline ends. The CDR3 totals 15 residues. CDR1 and CDR2 from the germline V gene are SGHRS and YFSETQ. CDR3 in DNA: TGCGCCAGCAGCCCGATAAGGACGGACTACAATGAGCAGTTCTTC. Residues: CASSPIRTDYNEQFF.

Many counts were recorded for this clonotype. The gene calls are TRBV7-2 and TRBJ2-3; a possible D gene is TRBD2 (6 bases). The germline V gene has CDR1 SGHTA and CDR2 FQGNSA. CDR3 length equals 14 residues. V was pared by 5 bases and J by 4 bases, with 13 bases between. CDR3 DNA: TGTGCCAGCAGCCAGCTCGGGGGACCAGATACGCAGTATTTT. Translated, it gives CASSQLGGPDTQYF.

This clonotype was detected many times. The chain couples TRBV12-3 or TRBV12-4 to TRBJ1-6, with unresolved D. Trimming removed 5 bases at V and 5 bases at J, with 10 bases between. The CDR3 consists of 14 residues. The CDR3 nucleotides read TGTGCCAGCAGTGAGCGGGCCAATAATTCACCCCTCCACTTT. It yields the protein CASSERANNSPLHF.